Listed here are 4 T cell receptor beta chains from one sample, sequenced in a study of blood T cell repertoires in COVID-19. Assay: immunoSEQ multiplex PCR; the TCRdb copy retains only in-frame clones and omits some. The sample yields about 220,000 clones, nearly 90% seen once. Sequenced input: PBMCs or T cells enriched from blood (not recorded which). All receptors come from a man aged 25 to 40 who had been exposed to COVID-19.

The rearrangement joins TRBV4-2 to TRBJ2-3; TRBD2 agrees at 11 bases. V lost 3 bases to trimming and J lost 3 bases; unmatched junction nucleotides: 8. Germline CDR1 and CDR2: LGHNA and YNFKEQ. The CDR3 totals 17 residues. DNA of the CDR3: TGTGCCAGCAGCCATTTTCTAGCGGGGGGTTCAACAGATACGCAGTATTTT. It translates to CASSHFLAGGSTDTQYF.

The chain joins TRBV5-1 to TRBJ2-2, with 12 bases lining up with TRBD2. Germline CDR1 reads SGHRS; CDR2 reads YFSETQ. The V gene end was trimmed by 5 bases and the J gene end by 4 bases; junction bases not matched to a gene: 3. There are 15 residues in the CDR3. This CDR3 reads CASRMGLAGTGELFF. The CDR3 DNA follows: TGCGCCAGCAGGATGGGACTAGCGGGCACCGGGGAGCTGTTTTTT.

J is TRBJ1-1 and V is TRBV6-6; no reliable D call. The V end was cut by 2 bases, the J end by 4 bases, with 11 bases between. Germline loops: CDR1 MNHNY, CDR2 SVGAGI (reference sequence). The CDR3 runs 14 residues. CDR3 sequence (DNA): TGTGCCAGCAGTTACCTCCCGTCGAGCACTGAAGCTTTCTTT. Its protein is CASSYLPSSTEAFF.

Concerning this clone itself: This CDR3 is also generated by other DNA sequences in the sample. This rearrangement joins TRBV27 to TRBJ1-1; maybe TRBD1 (5 bases). Germline lookup yields CDR1 MNHEY and CDR2 SMNVEV (reference sequence). This CDR3 is 11 amino acids long. Trimming pared 7 bases from V and 4 bases from J, leaving 7 bases between. DNA for the CDR3: TGTGCCAGCATTAGGGGCACTGAAGCTTTCTTT. Residues: CASIRGTEAFF.